The 5 T cell receptor beta chains below were found in one sample sequenced in a study of blood T cell repertoires in COVID-19. TCRdb's copy holds only in-frame clones and misses some; the assay was immunoSEQ multiplex PCR. The sample holds over 100,000 clones, roughly 89% seen once. Sequencing used peripheral blood. These receptors all stem from a human donor in a cohort sampled during active COVID-19.

The chain carries TRBV5-4 and TRBJ1-2; TRBD1 aligns across 7 bases. The CDR3 covers 16 residues. V shed 4 bases, J shed 2 bases, and the junction held 11 bases outside the gene matches. Germline assignment: CDR1 SGHNT and CDR2 YYREEE (reference sequence). The CDR3, as DNA: TGTGCCAGCAGCCCACGACAGGGTTCATACAACTATGGCTACACCTTC. Its translation: CASSPRQGSYNYGYTF.

The rearrangement links TRBV11-1 to TRBJ2-3; 7 nucleotides agree with TRBD1. With V trimmed by 5 bases and J by 4 bases, 6 bases remained unmatched. This CDR3 has 14 amino acids. Looked up from germline, CDR1 is SGHAT and CDR2 is FQDESV (reference sequence). The CDR3 reads CASSHRQGADTQYF. CDR3 DNA: TGTGCCAGCAGCCACAGACAGGGAGCAGATACGCAGTATTTT.

The table lists this clone with a count of one. The chain combines TRBV19 with TRBJ1-5, with TRBD1 matching 7 bases. Germline V lookup: CDR1 LNHDA, CDR2 SQIVND (reference sequence). This CDR3 is built from 17 residues. After removal of 6 bases from V and 2 bases from J, the junction contained 13 bases not matched to a gene. CDR3 DNA: TGTGCCAGTAGCACCTACCTACAGGGGCCGGGCAATCAGCCCCAGCATTTT. It encodes CASSTYLQGPGNQPQHF.

This chain uses TRBV16 with TRBJ1-5, with D hard to call. The CDR3 has 13 amino acids. The germline V gene has CDR1 KGHSY and CDR2 FQNENV. V lost 2 bases and J lost 7, with 9 bases in between. In nucleotides, the CDR3 is TGTGCCAGCAGCCAAAGCGGAGTACAGCCCCAGCATTTT. Amino acid sequence: CASSQSGVQPQHF.

This chain joins TRBV5-4 and TRBJ2-7; tentative D call: TRBD2 (5 bases). V dropped 9 bases and J dropped 4 bases, with 11 bases sitting between them. The CDR3 consists of 11 residues. CDR1 is SGHNT and CDR2 is YYREEE in the germline V gene (reference sequence). Written as DNA, the CDR3 is TGTGCCACGCGGGCTGATTACGAGCAGTACTTC. It codes for CATRADYEQYF.